Listed here is a single T cell receptor beta chain. Its cognate antigen is unknown. The data were obtained in a study of T cell responses to AZD1222 COVID-19 vaccine. Whole-study findings and limits: Spike-specific TCRs gained breadth and depth after people received two AZD1222 doses. Clonal diversity was possibly underestimated; the donors were predominantly white British and more often female.

The analysis combined second doses at about 4 or about 12 weeks. Using immunoSEQ multiplex PCR, the repertoire was profiled, and TCRdb retains in-frame clones only, with some absent. This table has about 67,000 clones, under 90% appearing once. The J segment lost 3 bases and the V segment lost 0 bases, leaving 8 bases of the junction unmatched. CDR1 SGHNT and CDR2 YYREEE come from the germline V gene (reference sequence). This CDR3 spans 17 amino acids. This chain links TRBV5-4 with TRBJ2-1, with TRBD1 matching 8 bases. The sequence was obtained from an adult who received the AZD1222 COVID-19 vaccine. The sequencing here drew on peripheral blood, taken 28 days after the second AZD1222 dose. In DNA form, the CDR3 reads TGTGCCAGCAGCTTGGGTCCAAAACAGGGGGACTACAATGAGCAGTTCTTC. Protein sequence: CASSLGPKQGDYNEQFF.